Below are 14 T cell receptor beta chains sequenced from a single sample in a study of blood T cells in healthy people across ages (dated by TCRdb to the mid-2010s). The library was made by 5' RACE. These reads were obtained on an Illumina HiSeq 2500. A second PCR of roughly 7 to 11 cycles was run with a J-beta primer mix and a sample-barcoded 5' primer. TCRdb took the public reads, trimmed them with fastp at Q25, ran MiXCR for clone calling and kept in-frame beta chains. Each record represents a unique CDR3 protein, reported with the most common genes and DNA among its rows. This sample lists about 1.5 million distinct CDR3 sequences; approximately 43% were detected once. The ten largest account for about 3.8% of the sample. Sample: blood. These receptors were obtained from a woman under 30 in good health.

The chain combines TRBV29-1 with TRBJ1-2, with a tentative D call TRBD1 (5 bases). CDR1 and CDR2 (germline): SQVTM, ANQGSEA. The CDR3 loop spans 13 amino acids. Trimming stripped 7 bases from V and 7 bases from J, with 19 bases between. CDR3 protein: CSAGGDVVSGYTF. DNA of the CDR3: TGCAGCGCCGGGGGGGACGTTGTAAGTGGCTACACCTTC.

This clonotype occurred once. One junction end does not reproduce the germline sequence, and a read error may be involved. This chain links TRBV10-3 with TRBJ1-2; D is uncertain. There are 15 residues in the CDR3. Germline V lookup: CDR1 ENHRY, CDR2 SYGVKD. In DNA, the CDR3 is TGTGCCATCAGTGCCTTTGTATCCGAGAACTATGGCTACATCTTC. This gives the protein CAISAFVSENYGYIF.

The V gene is TRBV27, the J gene TRBJ1-2; no reliable D call. The CDR3 runs 14 residues. V was pared by 5 bases and J by 3 bases, with 13 bases between. Germline V gives CDR1 MNHEY, CDR2 SMNVEV (reference sequence). The CDR3 loop is CASSREVLYYGYTF. The DNA of the CDR3 is TGTGCCAGCAGTAGGGAAGTGCTGTACTATGGCTACACCTTC.

This clonotype was picked up one time. The V call is TRBV9, the J call TRBJ2-1; D remains unclear. V lost 0 bases and J lost 5, with 9 bases in between. The CDR3 is 14 amino acids. Germline CDR1 reads SGDLS; CDR2 reads YYNGEE. The CDR3 DNA is TGTGCCAGCAGCGTAGGAGTGTCGAACAATGAGCAGTTCTTC. It codes for CASSVGVSNNEQFF.

The chain links TRBV18 to TRBJ2-4; D is ambiguous. Germline V gives CDR1 KGHSH, CDR2 LQKENI. V was cut by 1 base and J by 7 bases, with 8 bases left in between. The CDR3 has 13 amino acids. The CDR3 sequence: CASSPQGWNIQYF. The DNA of the CDR3 is TGTGCCAGCTCACCACAGGGTTGGAACATTCAGTACTTC.

The chain links TRBV4-1 to TRBJ1-1; 9 nucleotides agree with TRBD1. The CDR3 totals 14 residues. V gave up 1 base and J gave up 4 bases; unmatched junction bases: 1. Per germline, CDR1 MGHRA and CDR2 YSYEKL. The CDR3 protein is CASSQVQGATEAFF. For the CDR3, the DNA is TGCGCCAGCAGCCAAGTACAGGGGGCCACTGAAGCTTTCTTT.

CDR3 DNA: TGTGCCAGCAGCTCGAACAGGGTTAGAGCTAGCACAGATACGCAGTATTTT. Amino acids: CASSSNRVRASTDTQYF. The rearrangement links TRBV7-3 to TRBJ2-3, with D tentatively TRBD1 (6 bases). V lost 4 bases, J lost 0 bases, and 17 bases lay in between. CDR1 and CDR2 (germline): SGHTA, FQGTGA. CDR3 length: 17 residues.

This chain connects TRBV6-1 to TRBJ1-2; possibly TRBD1 for D (5 bases). Trimming pared 5 bases from V and 3 bases from J, leaving 10 bases between. This CDR3 has 13 amino acids. CDR1 is MNHNS and CDR2 is SASEGT in the germline V gene. This CDR3 reads CASSRRVDYGYTF. Here the CDR3 DNA reads TGTGCCAGCAGTCGCAGGGTGGACTATGGCTACACCTTC.

The chain couples TRBV27 to TRBJ1-4; 11 nucleotides agree with TRBD1. The CDR3 sequence is 16 residues long. The germline CDR1 and CDR2 sequences are MNHEY and SMNVEV (reference sequence). Trimming removed 5 bases from V and 7 bases from J; junction bases left unmatched: 9. The CDR3 spells CASSPLGGQGGEKLFF. CDR3 coding DNA: TGTGCCAGCAGTCCCTTGGGGGGACAGGGGGGTGAAAAACTGTTTTTT.

This clonotype was recorded many times. The rearrangement links TRBV29-1 to TRBJ2-7; 8 bases agree with TRBD1. CDR1 SQVTM and CDR2 ANQGSEA come from the germline V gene. V lost 3 bases to trimming and J lost 0 bases; unmatched junction nucleotides: 1. This CDR3 has 13 residues. This CDR3 reads CSVEDRVSYEQYF. CDR3 nucleotide sequence: TGCAGCGTTGAGGACAGGGTCTCCTACGAGCAGTACTTC.

The rearrangement links TRBV12-3 or TRBV12-4 to TRBJ1-5; no firm D call. CDR3 length equals 13 residues. The germline V and J ends were trimmed by 2 bases and 6 bases, with 8 bases remaining between them. The chain's CDR3 is CASSLNMGQPQHF. The CDR3 DNA reads as TGTGCCAGCAGTTTAAATATGGGTCAGCCCCAGCATTTT.

The table lists this clonotype with a few counts. The chain is built from TRBV6-5 and TRBJ2-1, with D possibly being TRBD1 (6 bases). The CDR3 runs 14 residues. Trimming shortened V by 0 bases and J by 9 bases, and 12 bases separated the two germline ends. CDR1 and CDR2 from the germline V gene are MNHEY and SVGAGI. CDR3 DNA sequence: TGTGCCAGCAGTTACTCCGGGACATTGAGTGAGCAGTTCTTC. Its protein is CASSYSGTLSEQFF.

The J gene is TRBJ1-2, the V gene TRBV7-2; unclear D gene. This CDR3 spans 15 amino acids. The ends were cut back, 4 bases at V and 7 bases at J, with 19 bases in the middle. Germline lookup yields CDR1 SGHTA and CDR2 FQGNSA. CDR3 protein: CASSSFVSLLRGYTF. The CDR3, as DNA: TGTGCCAGCAGCTCCTTCGTTTCTCTTTTGCGTGGCTACACCTTC.

The chain couples TRBV6-5 to TRBJ1-1; 8 nucleotides match TRBD1. Germline trimming cut 7 bases from V and 5 bases from J; bases unmatched to any gene: 9. This CDR3 region has 14 residues. Germline CDR1 and CDR2: MNHEY and SVGAGI. This chain's CDR3 is CASTAGGRGTEAFF. The CDR3, as DNA: TGTGCCAGCACCGCAGGGGGCCGGGGAACTGAAGCTTTCTTT.